One T cell receptor beta chain is described in this entry. Its matching antigen is unknown. This CDR3 is missing its conserved last phenylalanine or tryptophan, likely due to a read error. Sequenced with the Oncomine TCR Beta short-read assay was DNA taken from cultured CD4+ T cells. The source of extracted genomic DNA was cultured CD4+ T cells. TCRdb called the PCR reads again in MiXCR, with one record for every CDR3 protein. Of some 9,000 distinct CDR3 sequences in the sample, around 29% are singletons; the top ten hold around 40%. The CDR3 extends over 15 amino acids. Trimming shortened V by 6 bases and J by 2 bases, and 14 bases separated the two germline ends. CDR1 and CDR2 (germline): MNHNS, SASEGT. The source of the sample is a study of vaccination and CD4 T cells after COVID-19. Treatment given: roughly 10-day PBMC culture with coronavirus spike peptide pools or control peptides (ViraFEST assay). CD4+ T-cell collection from the unexposed donor predated the COVID-19 pandemic (2011-2018). Researchers reported culturing about 2 million PBMCs per well with approximately 10 IU/ml IL-2 and about 9 ug/ml peptide pools.

This clonotype originated in a human donor in good health. The V and J genes are TRBV6-1 and TRBJ1-5, with D perhaps matching TRBD1 (5 bases). The specimen was CD4+ T cells from blood, cultured in vitro. The CDR3 reads CASRMGWGGNQPQHS. The DNA of the CDR3 is TGTGCCAGCAGGATGGGTTGGGGGGGCAATCAGCCCCAGCATTCT.